The clone carrying this TCR beta chain was picked up many times. How the authors handled the data: By means of reference gene primer amplification, nucleated cell counts were estimated. Generated by immunoSEQ multiplex PCR, the TCRdb table keeps only in-frame clones and is missing some. V and J calls and clone size are those listed in that table; D and trimming were worked out from the DNA. The sample holds approximately 93,000 clones, about 77% seen once. This record belongs to a study of blood T cell repertoires in COVID-19. Looking at the study overall: Samples came from the United States, Italy and Spain, spanning acute and convalescent COVID-19.

CDR3 size: 15 residues. Per the germline V gene, CDR1 is LGHNA and CDR2 is YNFKEQ. The V gene end was trimmed by 6 bases and the J gene end by 6 bases; junction bases not matched to a gene: 9. The gene calls are TRBV4-2 and TRBJ2-2, with 8 bases lining up with TRBD2. This TCR was recovered from a woman older than 75 with acute or convalescent COVID-19. The sequencing sample was made of peripheral blood. CDR3 sequence (DNA): TGTGCCAGCAGACGAACCGGGAGGGAGGCCGGGGAGCTGTTTTTT. Translating it yields CASRRTGREAGELFF.